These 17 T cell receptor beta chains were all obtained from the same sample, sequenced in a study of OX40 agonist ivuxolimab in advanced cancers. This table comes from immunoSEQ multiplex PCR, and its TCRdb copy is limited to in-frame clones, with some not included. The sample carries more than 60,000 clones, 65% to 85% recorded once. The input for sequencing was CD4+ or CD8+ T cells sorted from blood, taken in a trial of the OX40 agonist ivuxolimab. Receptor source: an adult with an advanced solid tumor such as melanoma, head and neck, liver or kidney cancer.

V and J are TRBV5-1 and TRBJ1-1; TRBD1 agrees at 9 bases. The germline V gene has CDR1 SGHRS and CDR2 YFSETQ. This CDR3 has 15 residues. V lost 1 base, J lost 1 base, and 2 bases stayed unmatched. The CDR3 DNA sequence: TGCGCCAGCAGCTTGTTGGGACAGGGGAACACTGAAGCTTTCTTT. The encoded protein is CASSLLGQGNTEAFF. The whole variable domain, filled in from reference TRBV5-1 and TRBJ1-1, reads KAGVTQTPRYLIKTRGQQVTLSCSPISGHRSVSWYQQTPGQGLQFLFEYFSETQRNKGNFPGRFSGRQFSNSRSEMNVSTLELGDSALYLCASSLLGQGNTEAFFGQGTRLTVV.

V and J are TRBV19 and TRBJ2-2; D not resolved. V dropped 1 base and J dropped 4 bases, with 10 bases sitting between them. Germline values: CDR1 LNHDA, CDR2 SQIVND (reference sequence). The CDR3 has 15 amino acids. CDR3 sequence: CASSIGGYRTGELFF. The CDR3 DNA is TGTGCCAGTAGTATAGGAGGCTACCGCACCGGGGAGCTGTTTTTT.

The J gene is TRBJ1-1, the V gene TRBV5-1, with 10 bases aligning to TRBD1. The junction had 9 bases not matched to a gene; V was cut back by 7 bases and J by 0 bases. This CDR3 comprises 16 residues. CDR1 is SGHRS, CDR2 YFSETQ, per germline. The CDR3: CASRQGARPMNTEAFF. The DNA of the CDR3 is TGCGCCAGCCGACAGGGGGCGCGCCCTATGAACACTGAAGCTTTCTTT.

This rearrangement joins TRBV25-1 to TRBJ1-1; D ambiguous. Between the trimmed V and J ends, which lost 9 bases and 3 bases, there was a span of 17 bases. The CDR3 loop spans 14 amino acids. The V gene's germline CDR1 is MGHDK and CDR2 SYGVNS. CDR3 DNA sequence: TGTGCCAGTTTCCCGGAGGGATGGGACACTGAAGCTTTCTTT. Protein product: CASFPEGWDTEAFF.

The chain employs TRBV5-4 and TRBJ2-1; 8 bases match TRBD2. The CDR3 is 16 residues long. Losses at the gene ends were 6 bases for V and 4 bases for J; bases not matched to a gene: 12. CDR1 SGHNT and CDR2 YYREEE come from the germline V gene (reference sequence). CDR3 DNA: TGTGCCAGCACCGGGGGGGTGGAGCGGGGATACAATGAGCAGTTCTTC. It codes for CASTGGVERGYNEQFF.

The CDR3, as DNA: TGCGCCAGCGTCCGACAGGGGGAAGAGACCCAGTACTTC. Encoded protein: CASVRQGEETQYF. J is TRBJ2-5 and V is TRBV5-1; 9 bases align to TRBD1. The CDR3 loop spans 13 amino acids. Germline assignment: CDR1 SGHRS and CDR2 YFSETQ. V dropped 7 bases and J dropped 3; count of bases not matched to a gene: 4.

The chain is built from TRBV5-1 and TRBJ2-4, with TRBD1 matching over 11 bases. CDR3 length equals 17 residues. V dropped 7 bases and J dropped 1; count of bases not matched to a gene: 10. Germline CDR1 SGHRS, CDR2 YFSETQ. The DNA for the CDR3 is TGCGCCAGCTCAAGGAGGGGACAGGGGGTGGCCAAAAACATTCAGTACTTC. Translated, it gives CASSRRGQGVAKNIQYF.

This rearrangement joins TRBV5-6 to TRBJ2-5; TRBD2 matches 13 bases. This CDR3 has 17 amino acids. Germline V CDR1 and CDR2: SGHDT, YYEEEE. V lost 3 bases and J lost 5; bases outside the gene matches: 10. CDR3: CASSSRRLAGGRETQYF. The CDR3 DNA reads TGTGCCAGCAGCTCTCGCCGACTAGCGGGAGGACGGGAGACCCAGTACTTC.

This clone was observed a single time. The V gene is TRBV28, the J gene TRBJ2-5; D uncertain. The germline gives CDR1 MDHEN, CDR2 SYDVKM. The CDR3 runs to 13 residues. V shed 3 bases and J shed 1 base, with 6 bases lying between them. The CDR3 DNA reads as TGTGCCAGCAGTTTGGTGGGCCAAGAGACCCAGTACTTC. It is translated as CASSLVGQETQYF.

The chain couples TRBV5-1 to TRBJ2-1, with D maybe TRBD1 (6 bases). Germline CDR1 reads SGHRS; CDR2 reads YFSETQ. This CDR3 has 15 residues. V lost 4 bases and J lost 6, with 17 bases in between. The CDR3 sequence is CASSLGRQGGNEQFF. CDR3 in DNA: TGCGCCAGCAGCCTCGGCCGACAAGGGGGCAATGAGCAGTTCTTC.

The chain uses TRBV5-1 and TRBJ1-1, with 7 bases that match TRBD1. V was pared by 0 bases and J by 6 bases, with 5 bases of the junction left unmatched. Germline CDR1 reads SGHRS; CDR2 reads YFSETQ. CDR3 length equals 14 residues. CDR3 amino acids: CASSLARQGAEAFF. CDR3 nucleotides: TGCGCCAGCAGCTTGGCTCGGCAGGGGGCTGAAGCTTTCTTT.

CDR3 sequence: CASSFGGLGGYTF. As DNA, the CDR3 is TGTGCCAGCAGTTTCGGGGGGCTCGGTGGCTACACCTTC. This chain links TRBV27 with TRBJ1-2; maybe TRBD1 (6 bases). The CDR3 has 13 amino acids. CDR1 is MNHEY, CDR2 SMNVEV, per germline (reference sequence). V was trimmed by 3 bases and J by 7 bases, leaving 12 bases between them.

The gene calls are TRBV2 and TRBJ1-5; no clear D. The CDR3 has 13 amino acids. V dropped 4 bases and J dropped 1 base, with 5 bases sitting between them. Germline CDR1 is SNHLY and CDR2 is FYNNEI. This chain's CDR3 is CASSVGSNQPQHF. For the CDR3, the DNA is TGTGCCAGCAGTGTTGGGAGCAATCAGCCCCAGCATTTT.

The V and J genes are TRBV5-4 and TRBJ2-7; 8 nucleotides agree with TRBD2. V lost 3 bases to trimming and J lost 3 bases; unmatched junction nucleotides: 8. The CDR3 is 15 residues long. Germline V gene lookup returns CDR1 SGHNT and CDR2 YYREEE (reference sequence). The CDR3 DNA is TGTGCCAGCAGCTCCGGGGGGGCGGGTCTCTACGAGCAGTACTTC. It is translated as CASSSGGAGLYEQYF.

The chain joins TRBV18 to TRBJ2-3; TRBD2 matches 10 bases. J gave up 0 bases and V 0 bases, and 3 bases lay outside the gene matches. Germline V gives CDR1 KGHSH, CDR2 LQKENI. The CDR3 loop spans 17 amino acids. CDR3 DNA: TGTGCCAGCTCACCACCCCGAGCGGGAGGGAGCACAGATACGCAGTATTTT. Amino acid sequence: CASSPPRAGGSTDTQYF.

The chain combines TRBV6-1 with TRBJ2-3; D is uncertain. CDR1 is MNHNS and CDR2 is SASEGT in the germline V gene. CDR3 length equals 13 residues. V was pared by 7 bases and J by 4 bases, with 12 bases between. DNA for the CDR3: TGTGCCAGCAAAGCAATCCTGGCAGATACGCAGTATTTT. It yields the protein CASKAILADTQYF.

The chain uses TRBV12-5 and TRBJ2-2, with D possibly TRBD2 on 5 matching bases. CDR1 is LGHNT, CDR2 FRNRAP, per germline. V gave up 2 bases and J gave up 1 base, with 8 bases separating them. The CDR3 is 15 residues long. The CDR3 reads CASGLRAGNTGELFF. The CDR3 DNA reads TGTGCTAGTGGTTTGAGGGCGGGGAACACCGGGGAGCTGTTTTTT.